A selection of T cell receptor beta chains follows, all from one sample in a study of shared clonotypes between healthy human individuals. Clones were read by immunoSEQ multiplex PCR, and TCRdb kept only the in-frame ones, dropping some. The sample carries roughly 400,000 clones, about 96% recorded once. The source material was memory CD8+ T cells sorted from blood. The receptors come from a man aged 25-45 years in good health. The CDR3 runs from the conserved cysteine through the conserved F or W. The D gene is left open where the match is weak. Only some rows state a clone size, as once, few, many or a class for expanded clones.

V gene: TRBV10-2; D gene: TRBD2; J gene: TRBJ2-3; clone size: NA; CDR3 DNA: TGCGCCAGCAGTCTCCTAGCGGGCAGCACAGATACGCAGTATTTT; CDR3 protein: CASSLLAGSTDTQYF
V gene: TRBV30; D gene: TRBD1; J gene: TRBJ1-1; clone size: NA; CDR3 DNA: TGTGTCGGGGACAGAATGAACACTGAAGCTTTCTTT; CDR3 protein: CVGDRMNTEAFF
V gene: TRBV5-8; D gene: NA; J gene: TRBJ2-5; clone size: NA; CDR3 DNA: TGTGCCAGCAGCTTGGCGGTGTGGGATATGGAGACCCAGTACTTC; CDR3 protein: CASSLAVWDMETQYF
V gene: TRBV5-1; D gene: TRBD2; J gene: TRBJ2-3; clone size: once; CDR3 DNA: TGCGCCAGCAGCTTGGTCGGGACTAGCGACCCAGATACGCAGTATTTT; CDR3 protein: CASSLVGTSDPDTQYF
V gene: TRBV2; D gene: NA; J gene: TRBJ2-2; clone size: NA; CDR3 DNA: TGTGCCAGCATAGGGTTAGCGGTGAACACCGGGGAGCTGTTTTTT; CDR3 protein: CASIGLAVNTGELFF
V gene: TRBV29-1; D gene: NA; J gene: TRBJ2-3; clone size: NA; CDR3 DNA: TGCAGCGCCCGACTGGGGAGCACAGATACGCAGTATTTT; CDR3 protein: CSARLGSTDTQYF
V gene: TRBV6-5; D gene: TRBD1; J gene: TRBJ2-5; clone size: NA; CDR3 DNA: TGTGCCAGCAAGGACAGGTACCAAGAGACCCAGTACTTC; CDR3 protein: CASKDRYQETQYF
V gene: TRBV11-2; D gene: TRBD2; J gene: TRBJ2-1; clone size: NA; CDR3 DNA: TGTGCCAGCAGCCCTACTAGCGGGACCTTTCCCTACAATGAGCAGTTCTTC; CDR3 protein: CASSPTSGTFPYNEQFF
V gene: TRBV7-9; D gene: TRBD1; J gene: TRBJ2-5; clone size: NA; CDR3 DNA: TGTGCCAGCAGCCGGGGGGACAGGGGACCACAAGAGACCCAGTACTTC; CDR3 protein: CASSRGDRGPQETQYF
V gene: TRBV2; D gene: NA; J gene: TRBJ2-5; clone size: NA; CDR3 DNA: TGTGCCAGCAGTACAGGGGAGACCCAGTACTTC; CDR3 protein: CASSTGETQYF
V gene: TRBV7-2; D gene: NA; J gene: TRBJ2-7; clone size: once; CDR3 DNA: TGTGCCAGCAGCTTGGCGGCCGTCTCCTACGAGCAGTACTTC; CDR3 protein: CASSLAAVSYEQYF
V gene: TRBV29-1; D gene: NA; J gene: TRBJ2-5; clone size: NA; CDR3 DNA: TGCAGCGTGAGGGGAAGGGGGGGAGAGACCCAGTACTTC; CDR3 protein: CSVRGRGGETQYF
V gene: TRBV27; D gene: TRBD1; J gene: TRBJ1-4; clone size: NA; CDR3 DNA: TGTGCCAGCAGTTTATTGGGACAGGGTACCTTACTTAAGCTGTTTTTT; CDR3 protein: CASSLLGQGTLLKLFF
V gene: TRBV7-9; D gene: NA; J gene: TRBJ1-2; clone size: NA; CDR3 DNA: TGTGCCAGCAGCTCATCCGGGACGCCGACACCCTTCTATGGCTACACCTTC; CDR3 protein: CASSSSGTPTPFYGYTF
V gene: TRBV27; D gene: NA; J gene: TRBJ2-3; clone size: NA; CDR3 DNA: TGTGCCAGCAGTTATTTACTCACAGATACGCAGTATTTT; CDR3 protein: CASSYLLTDTQYF
V gene: TRBV9; D gene: TRBD2; J gene: TRBJ2-2; clone size: NA; CDR3 DNA: TGTGCCAGCAGTGGATCAGTAGCGGGAGGGTCGAGGAACACCGGGGAGCTGTTTTTT; CDR3 protein: CASSGSVAGGSRNTGELFF
V gene: TRBV18; D gene: TRBD2; J gene: TRBJ2-3; clone size: NA; CDR3 DNA: TGTGCCAGCTCACCGAAGACCGGGACTAGCGCCGATACGCAGTATTTT; CDR3 protein: CASSPKTGTSADTQYF
V gene: TRBV7-9; D gene: NA; J gene: TRBJ2-5; clone size: NA; CDR3 DNA: TGTGCCAGCAGCTTACACCGAGAGACCCAGTACTTC; CDR3 protein: CASSLHRETQYF
V gene: TRBV4-1; D gene: TRBD2; J gene: TRBJ2-3; clone size: NA; CDR3 DNA: TGCGCCAGCAGCCAAGATCAGCGGGAGAGGACAGATACGCAGTATTTT; CDR3 protein: CASSQDQRERTDTQYF
V gene: TRBV28; D gene: TRBD2; J gene: TRBJ2-1; clone size: NA; CDR3 DNA: TGTGCCAGCAGTTCCTCCGGGACTAGAGGGGCCAATGAGCAGTTCTTC; CDR3 protein: CASSSSGTRGANEQFF
V gene: TRBV29-1; D gene: NA; J gene: TRBJ2-3; clone size: NA; CDR3 DNA: TGCAGCCTTGATCCCATCATCGACTCTAGCACAGATACGCAGTATTTT; CDR3 protein: CSLDPIIDSSTDTQYF
V gene: TRBV28; D gene: NA; J gene: TRBJ2-3; clone size: NA; CDR3 DNA: TGTGCCAGCAGACCCCCGGGTGGAATGCAGTATTTT; CDR3 protein: CASRPPGGMQYF